This T cell receptor (beta chain) was sequenced during a study of T cell responses to AZD1222 COVID-19 vaccine. Study results and limitations: Spike-specific TCR depth and breadth grew after two AZD1222 doses.

CDR1 and CDR2 from the germline V gene are MDHEN and SYDVKM. V shed 6 bases and J shed 1 base, with 12 bases lying between them. This CDR3 spans 14 amino acids. The assay was immunoSEQ multiplex PCR, and TCRdb's table has in-frame clones only and misses some. The sample consists of about 8,000 clones, around 87% of them appearing once. A note on this clone: Its antigen is undetermined.

Second-dose groups at about 4 or about 12 weeks were pooled. This TCR was sampled from an adult who received the AZD1222 COVID-19 vaccine. The genes are TRBV28 and TRBJ1-1, with D uncertain. The material sequenced was peripheral blood, taken 28 days after the second AZD1222 dose. The CDR3 DNA reads as TGTGCCAGCAGCAGCCCTGGATCGAACACTGAAGCTTTCTTT. Amino acids: CASSSPGSNTEAFF.